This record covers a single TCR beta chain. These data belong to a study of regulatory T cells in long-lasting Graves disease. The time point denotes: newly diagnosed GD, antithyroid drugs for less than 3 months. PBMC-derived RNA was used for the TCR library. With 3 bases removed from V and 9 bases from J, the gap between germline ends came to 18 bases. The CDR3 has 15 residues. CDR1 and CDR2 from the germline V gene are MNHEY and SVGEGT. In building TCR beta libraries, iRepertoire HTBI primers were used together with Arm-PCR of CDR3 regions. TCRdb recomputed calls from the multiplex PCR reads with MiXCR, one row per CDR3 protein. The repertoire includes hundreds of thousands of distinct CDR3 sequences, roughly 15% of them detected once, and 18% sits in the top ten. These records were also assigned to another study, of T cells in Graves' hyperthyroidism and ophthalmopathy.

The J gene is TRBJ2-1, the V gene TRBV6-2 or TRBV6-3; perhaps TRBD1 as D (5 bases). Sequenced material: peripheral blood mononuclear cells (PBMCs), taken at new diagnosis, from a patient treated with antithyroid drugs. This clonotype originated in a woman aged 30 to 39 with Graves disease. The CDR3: CASSYSGSRGSEQFF. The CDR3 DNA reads TGTGCCAGCAGTTATTCAGGGTCTAGGGGAAGTGAGCAGTTCTTC.